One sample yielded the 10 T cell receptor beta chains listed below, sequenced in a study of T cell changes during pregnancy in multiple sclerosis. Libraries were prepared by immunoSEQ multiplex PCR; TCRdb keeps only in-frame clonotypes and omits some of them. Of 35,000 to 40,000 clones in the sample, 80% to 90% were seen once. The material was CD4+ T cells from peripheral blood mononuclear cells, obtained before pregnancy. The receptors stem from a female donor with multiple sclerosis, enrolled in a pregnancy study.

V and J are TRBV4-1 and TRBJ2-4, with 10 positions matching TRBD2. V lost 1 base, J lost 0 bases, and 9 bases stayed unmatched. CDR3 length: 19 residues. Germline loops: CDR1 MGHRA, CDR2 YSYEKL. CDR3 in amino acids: CASSQAETSGSVAKNIQYF. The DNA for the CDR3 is TGCGCCAGCAGCCAAGCGGAGACTAGCGGGTCTGTAGCCAAAAACATTCAGTACTTC.

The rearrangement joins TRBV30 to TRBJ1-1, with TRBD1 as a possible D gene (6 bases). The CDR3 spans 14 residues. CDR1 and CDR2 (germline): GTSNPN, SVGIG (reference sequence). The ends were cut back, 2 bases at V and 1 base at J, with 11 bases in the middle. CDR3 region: CAWSPLRGNTEAFF. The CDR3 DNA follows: TGTGCCTGGAGTCCTCTCAGGGGGAACACTGAAGCTTTCTTT.

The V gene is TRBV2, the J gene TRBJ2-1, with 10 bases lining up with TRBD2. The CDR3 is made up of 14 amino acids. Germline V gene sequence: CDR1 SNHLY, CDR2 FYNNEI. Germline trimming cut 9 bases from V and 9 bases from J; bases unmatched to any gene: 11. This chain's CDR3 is CASMTSGRGTEQFF. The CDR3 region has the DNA TGTGCCAGTATGACTAGCGGGCGCGGTACTGAGCAGTTCTTC. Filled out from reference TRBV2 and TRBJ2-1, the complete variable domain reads EPEVTQTPSHQVTQMGQEVILRCVPISNHLYFYWYRQILGQKVEFLVSFYNNEISEKSEIFDDQFSVERPDGSNFTLKIRSTKLEDSAMYFCASMTSGRGTEQFFGPGTRLTVL.

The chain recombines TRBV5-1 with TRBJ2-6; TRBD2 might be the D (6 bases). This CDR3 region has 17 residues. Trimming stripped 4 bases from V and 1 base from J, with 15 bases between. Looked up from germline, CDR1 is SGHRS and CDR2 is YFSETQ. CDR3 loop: CASSADGTPSGANVLTF. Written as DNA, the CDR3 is TGCGCCAGCAGCGCGGACGGGACTCCTTCTGGGGCCAACGTCCTGACTTTC.

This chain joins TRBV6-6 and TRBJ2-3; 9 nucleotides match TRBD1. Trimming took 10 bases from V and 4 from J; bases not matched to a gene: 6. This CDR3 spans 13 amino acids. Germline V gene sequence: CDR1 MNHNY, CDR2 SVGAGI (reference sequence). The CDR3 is CATRDRAPDTQYF. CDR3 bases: TGTGCCACCAGGGACAGGGCCCCAGATACGCAGTATTTT.

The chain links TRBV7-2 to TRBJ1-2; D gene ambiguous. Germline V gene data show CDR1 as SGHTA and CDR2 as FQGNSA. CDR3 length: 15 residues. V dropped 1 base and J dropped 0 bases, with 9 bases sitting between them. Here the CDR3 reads CASSLGAASNYGYTF. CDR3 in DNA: TGTGCCAGCAGCTTAGGGGCAGCCTCTAACTATGGCTACACCTTC.

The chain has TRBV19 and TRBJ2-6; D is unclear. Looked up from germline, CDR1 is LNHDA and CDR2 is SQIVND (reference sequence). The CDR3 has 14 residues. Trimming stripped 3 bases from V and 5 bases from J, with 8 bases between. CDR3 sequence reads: CASSMRHRANVLTF. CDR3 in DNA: TGTGCCAGTAGTATGAGGCATAGGGCCAACGTCCTGACTTTC.

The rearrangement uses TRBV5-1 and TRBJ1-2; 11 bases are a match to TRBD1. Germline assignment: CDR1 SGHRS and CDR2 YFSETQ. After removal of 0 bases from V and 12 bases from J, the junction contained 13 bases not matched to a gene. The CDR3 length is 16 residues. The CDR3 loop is CASSLAPGQGAFGDTF. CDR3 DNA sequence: TGCGCCAGCAGCTTGGCCCCTGGACAGGGGGCGTTCGGGGACACCTTC.

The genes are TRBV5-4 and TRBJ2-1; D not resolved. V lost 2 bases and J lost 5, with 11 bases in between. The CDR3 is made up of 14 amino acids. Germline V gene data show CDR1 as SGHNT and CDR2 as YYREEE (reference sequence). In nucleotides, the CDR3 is TGTGCCAGCAGCTTATTCGTCGGAGACAATGAGCAGTTCTTC. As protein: CASSLFVGDNEQFF.

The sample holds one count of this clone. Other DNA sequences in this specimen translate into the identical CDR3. Written as DNA, the CDR3 is TGCGCCAGCAGCTCCACGGGTGCAACTAATGAAAAACTGTTTTTT. This sequence encodes CASSSTGATNEKLFF. The chain employs TRBV5-1 and TRBJ1-4; D ambiguous. The CDR3 runs 15 residues. Deletions cut 3 bases from V and 0 bases from J, with 9 bases between. The germline V gene has CDR1 SGHRS and CDR2 YFSETQ.